This T cell receptor (beta chain) derives from a study of T cell changes during pregnancy in multiple sclerosis. TCRdb's table, derived via immunoSEQ multiplex PCR, lists solely in-frame clones and lacks some. This sample carries 25,000 to 35,000 clones, roughly 88% of them seen once, and the ten largest clones take roughly 0.72%. Germline V lookup: CDR1 SQVTM, CDR2 ANQGSEA. The CDR3 contains 13 residues. V dropped 5 bases and J dropped 1 base, with 11 bases sitting between them. The TCR was taken from a female donor in good health, enrolled as a control in a pregnancy study. The chain combines TRBV29-1 with TRBJ1-1; no clear D. The material sequenced was CD4+ T cells from peripheral blood mononuclear cells, taken in the first trimester of pregnancy. The CDR3 is CSVTEGGNTEAFF. DNA of the CDR3: TGCAGCGTTACCGAGGGAGGGAACACTGAAGCTTTCTTT.